Below, 10 T cell receptor beta chains from the same sample are listed, as sequenced in a study of cytomegalovirus exposure and HLA in healthy donors. Assay: immunoSEQ multiplex PCR; the TCRdb copy retains only in-frame clones and omits some. The table includes 150,000 to 200,000 clones, 84% detected once. Source material: PBMCs. The receptors were gathered from a man aged 25-45 years in good health and CMV-seropositive.

The chain recombines TRBV2 with TRBJ2-3; D possibly corresponds to TRBD1 (5 bases). The length of the CDR3 is 12 residues. CDR1 SNHLY and CDR2 FYNNEI come from the germline V gene. Deletions cut 4 bases from V and 4 bases from J, with 6 bases between. The CDR3 DNA follows: TGTGCCAGCAGTGTCAGGGCAGATACGCAGTATTTT. Translation gives CASSVRADTQYF.

The chain couples TRBV7-2 to TRBJ2-7; a possible D gene is TRBD2 (6 bases). The CDR3 runs 13 residues. The V end was cut by 1 base, the J end by 7 bases, with 11 bases between. Germline CDR1 and CDR2: SGHTA and FQGNSA. CDR3 sequence: CASSLGLVREQYF. In DNA form, the CDR3 reads TGTGCCAGCAGCTTAGGACTAGTAAGGGAGCAGTACTTC.

The chain uses TRBV5-6 and TRBJ1-2, with 8 bases fitting TRBD1. The germline V gene has CDR1 SGHDT and CDR2 YYEEEE. The CDR3 runs 14 residues. V shed 5 bases and J 4 bases; nucleotides not matched to a gene: 7. The CDR3 nucleotides are TGTGCCAGCAGACCCGGACAGGGACGCTATGGCTACACCTTC. Protein: CASRPGQGRYGYTF.

The chain is built from TRBV4-2 and TRBJ1-1, with a tentative D call TRBD1 (6 bases). The CDR3 covers 14 residues. Per the germline V gene, CDR1 is LGHNA and CDR2 is YNFKEQ. Deletions cut 1 base from V and 3 bases from J, with 9 bases between. CDR3 DNA: TGTGCCAGCAGCCAAGGAGAGGGGGACACTGAAGCTTTCTTT. This sequence encodes CASSQGEGDTEAFF.

The chain combines TRBV5-4 with TRBJ2-7; tentatively, D is TRBD1 (6 bases). The CDR3 runs 14 residues. V lost 4 bases to trimming and J lost 0 bases, with 11 bases between them. In germline, CDR1 is SGHNT, CDR2 YYREEE (reference sequence). CDR3 in DNA: TGTGCCAGCAGCCCCGGGACACTCTCCTACGAGCAGTACTTC. It codes for CASSPGTLSYEQYF.

The chain combines TRBV28 with TRBJ2-7; TRBD1 aligns across 10 bases. V shed 5 bases and J 3 bases; nucleotides not matched to a gene: 7. The CDR3 sequence is 15 residues long. The germline CDR1 and CDR2 sequences are MDHEN and SYDVKM. CDR3 amino acids: CASSEGDRGYYEQYF. Here the CDR3 DNA reads TGTGCCAGCAGTGAGGGGGACAGGGGCTACTACGAGCAGTACTTC.

The CDR3, as DNA: TGTGCCAGCAGTGCCGGGACAGGGGGCAATCAGCCCCAGCATTTT. Amino acid sequence: CASSAGTGGNQPQHF. The rearrangement links TRBV6-1 to TRBJ1-5; 10 bases match TRBD1. V shed 4 bases, J shed 2 bases, and the junction held 2 bases outside the gene matches. CDR1 is MNHNS, CDR2 SASEGT, per germline. The CDR3 sequence is 15 residues long.

This clone has only a few counts. The rearrangement links TRBV7-2 to TRBJ1-5; D gene ambiguous. Germline CDR1 reads SGHTA; CDR2 reads FQGNSA. The CDR3 contains 15 residues. The germline V and J ends were trimmed by 5 bases and 3 bases, with 14 bases remaining between them. In DNA, the CDR3 is TGTGCCAGCAGCCACAGCAGGATTTACAATCAGCCCCAGCATTTT. This codes for CASSHSRIYNQPQHF.

This chain uses TRBV19 with TRBJ1-6; 9 bases are shared with TRBD1. Trimming cost V 7 bases and J 6 bases; bases outside gene matches: 7. This CDR3 region has 15 residues. CDR1 is LNHDA, CDR2 SQIVND, per germline (reference sequence). The CDR3 DNA reads TGTGCCAGTACAACACCGGGACAGGGTAATTCACCCCTCCACTTT. It is translated as CASTTPGQGNSPLHF.

The genes are TRBV6-6 and TRBJ2-1; maybe TRBD2 (7 bases). The V end was cut by 6 bases, the J end by 4 bases, with 16 bases between. Per the germline V gene, CDR1 is MNHNY and CDR2 is SVGAGI (reference sequence). CDR3 length: 15 amino acids. CDR3: CASRPRGASYNEQFF. The CDR3 DNA sequence: TGTGCCAGCAGGCCCCGGGGGGCGAGTTACAATGAGCAGTTCTTC.